This T cell receptor (beta chain) was captured by sequencing in a study of Graves' ophthalmopathy and Graves' hyperthyroidism. The CDR3 contains 16 residues. Germline V CDR1 and CDR2: SGHRS, YFSETQ. V lost 3 bases and J lost 3; bases outside the gene matches: 12. Scientists amplified the TCR beta CDR3 regions from RNA transcripts. HTBI-primed RT-PCR formed the first round, and a multiplex PCR formed the second. In TCRdb, the multiplex PCR reads were re-called with MiXCR into one record per CDR3 protein. The data contain around 660,000 distinct CDR3 sequences, about two fifths of them singletons. Study outcomes and limitations: Ophthalmopathy and stable hyperthyroidism were discriminated by a 13-signature model, with 85% to 90% sensitivity and about 82% specificity.

Clinical symptoms and serum thyroxine were used for diagnosis; TRAb, thyroid ultrasound and orbital computed tomography were also relied on. The count of this clonotype is one. The antigen is not known. The V and J genes are TRBV5-1 and TRBJ2-7, with 7 nucleotides matching TRBD1. Material for sequencing was peripheral blood. The receptor's source is an adult man with Graves' ophthalmopathy. The CDR3 DNA sequence: TGCGCCAGCAGCTGGGGTGCGACAGGGACGTTCTACGAGCAGTACTTC. Amino acid sequence: CASSWGATGTFYEQYF.